Only one count was recorded for the clone carrying this T cell receptor (beta chain). The target antigen is unknown. This record belongs to a study of T cell responses to AZD1222 COVID-19 vaccine. Study-level points and caveats: Donors in the cohort were predominantly white British and more often female, and clonal diversity was possibly underestimated. Repertoire collection took place solely once the T cell response had peaked.

Some clones are missing from TCRdb's copy, which holds only in-frame ones; the method was immunoSEQ multiplex PCR. There are 150,000 to 160,000 clones in the sample; roughly nine tenths occur only once, and approximately 17% lies in the top ten. Losses at the gene ends were 1 base for V and 4 bases for J; bases not matched to a gene: 6. This CDR3 spans 16 amino acids. From germline, CDR1 is GTSNPN and CDR2 SVGIG (reference sequence). This material consisted of peripheral blood, taken on day 0 of AZD1222 vaccination. J is TRBJ2-1 and V is TRBV30; 11 bases agree with TRBD1. This TCR was sampled from an adult in good health. The CDR3 loop is CAWSAIGTGGYNEQFF. CDR3 bases: TGTGCCTGGAGTGCCATTGGGACAGGGGGGTACAATGAGCAGTTCTTC.